The rows below give T cell receptor beta chains drawn from one sample of a study of cytomegalovirus exposure and HLA in healthy donors. This table comes from immunoSEQ multiplex PCR, and its TCRdb copy is limited to in-frame clones, with some not included. This table holds 130,000 to 150,000 clones, 75% to 80% found once. The specimen was PBMCs. These receptor sequences come from a woman younger than 45 in good health and CMV-seronegative. CDR3s include the opening cysteine and the closing phenylalanine or tryptophan. For some rows the clone size is stated as once, few or many, or as a class when expanded; others skip it.

- TRBJ1-1 TRBV15 CATSREQRWDTEAFF
- TRBJ1-6 TRBV4-3 CASSQPTGTSYNSPLHF
- TRBJ1-2 TRBV7-2 CASSSGQYSGYTF
few TRBJ2-3 TRBV5-6 CASSFGTVGTDTQYF
- TRBJ1-1 TRBV5-1 CASGHGGAYTEAFF
- TRBJ2-3 TRBV7-2 CASSLAGLGTDTQYF
- TRBJ2-2 TRBV7-8 CASSSSRVPTGELFF
- TRBJ1-1 TRBV10-3 CAISESPPGQGGTEAFF
once TRBJ2-5 TRBV6-5 CASSPGLARLETQYF
few TRBJ1-1 TRBV9 CASSGSVYTEAFF
- TRBJ2-7 TRBV5-6 CASSLFQSYEQYF
- TRBJ2-7 TRBV19 CASSSGTSYEQYF
- TRBJ2-1 TRBV7-6 CASSPAVEQFF
- TRBJ1-2 TRBV29-1 CSLGQINSNYGYTF
few TRBJ1-1 TRBV11-2 CASSLSPLGQKAFF
few TRBJ2-1 TRBV7-8 CASSLARHPEQFF
- TRBJ1-3 TRBV5-6 CASRPGQTGNTIYF
once TRBJ2-3 TRBV6-6 CASRTSRDTQYF
- TRBJ1-6 TRBV7-6 CASSQNRGSPLHF
- TRBJ1-5 TRBV2 CASSERDRGLNQPQHF
once TRBJ2-4 TRBV13 CASSPLGAERNIQYF
once TRBJ1-1 TRBV15 CATSSLDRGITEAFF
- TRBJ2-3 TRBV30 CAWEGLAGRTDTQYF